The 8 T cell receptor beta chains below were found in one sample sequenced in a study of cytomegalovirus exposure and HLA in healthy donors. 13 Jbeta primers and 60 Vbeta primers were used for the PCR. The repertoire was sequenced with immunoSEQ multiplex PCR; TCRdb's copy has only in-frame clones and lacks some. The sample contains 60,000 to 100,000 clones, around 81% of which appear only once. Sample: PBMCs. These receptor sequences come from a middle-aged man in good health and CMV-seronegative.

The V and J genes are TRBV6-5 and TRBJ2-3, with TRBD2 matching 11 bases. The V segment lost 8 bases and the J segment 1 base; nucleotides outside the gene matches: 2. The germline CDR1 and CDR2 sequences are MNHEY and SVGAGI. The CDR3 totals 14 residues. In nucleotides, the CDR3 is TGTGCCAGCGTAGCGGGGGGGGGCACAGATACGCAGTATTTT. Its protein is CASVAGGGTDTQYF.

The chain has TRBV7-8 and TRBJ2-7, with TRBD2 as a possible D gene (5 bases). With 5 bases removed from V and 7 bases from J, the gap between germline ends came to 18 bases. The germline gives CDR1 SGHVS, CDR2 FQNEAQ. CDR3 size: 14 residues. The CDR3 bases are TGTGCCAGCAGCACTATCAATCCTACGGGGGAGCAGTACTTC. Translated, it gives CASSTINPTGEQYF.

This clone has only a few counts. The chain carries TRBV6-1 and TRBJ2-3, with TRBD2 matching over 12 bases. CDR1 is MNHNS and CDR2 is SASEGT in the germline V gene. The V gene end was trimmed by 4 bases and the J gene end by 4 bases; junction bases not matched to a gene: 0. There are 14 residues in the CDR3. For the CDR3, the DNA is TGTGCCAGCAGTGGACTAGCGGGAGCAGATACGCAGTATTTT. Amino acids: CASSGLAGADTQYF.

This sequence joins TRBV28 and TRBJ2-2, with 12 positions matching TRBD2. Germline CDR1 and CDR2: MDHEN and SYDVKM. The CDR3 sequence is 17 residues long. After removal of 4 bases from V and 5 bases from J, the junction contained 8 bases not matched to a gene. The CDR3 nucleotides read TGTGCCAGCAGTTCCCCGCTAGCGGGAGGGCAAACCGGGGAGCTGTTTTTT. Translating gives CASSSPLAGGQTGELFF.

The chain couples TRBV20-1 to TRBJ2-7; maybe TRBD1 (6 bases). CDR3 length: 11 amino acids. V lost 2 bases and J 6 bases, leaving 8 bases between the germline ends. Germline loops: CDR1 DFQATT, CDR2 SNEGSKA (reference sequence). This chain's CDR3 is CSARYRVEQYF. CDR3 in DNA: TGCAGTGCTAGATACAGGGTCGAGCAGTACTTC.

J is TRBJ2-7 and V is TRBV6-5; a weak D match, TRBD2 (5 bases). In germline, CDR1 is MNHEY, CDR2 SVGAGI. V was trimmed by 0 bases and J by 3 bases, leaving 12 bases between them. There are 15 residues in the CDR3. CDR3 nucleotide sequence: TGTGCCAGCAGTTACTCGGGCGGGCCGCTCTACGAGCAGTACTTC. Residues: CASSYSGGPLYEQYF.

The V gene is TRBV7-9, the J gene TRBJ2-3, with D possibly TRBD1 on 6 matching bases. The V end was cut by 4 bases, the J end by 4 bases, with 18 bases between. The CDR3 has 16 residues. Germline V gene data show CDR1 as SEHNR and CDR2 as FQNEAQ (reference sequence). This CDR3 is CASSSSLGGFADTQYF. The CDR3, as DNA: TGTGCCAGCAGCTCGTCGCTAGGGGGTTTCGCAGATACGCAGTATTTT.

The chain uses TRBV18 and TRBJ2-7; TRBD2 might be the D (5 bases). The V end lost 5 bases, the J end lost 5 bases, and 25 bases lay between the germline ends. The germline gives CDR1 KGHSH, CDR2 LQKENI. The CDR3 consists of 17 residues. CDR3 nucleotides: TGTGCCAGCTCAACTACCGAGATTGAGGGATCCTACCACGAGCAGTACTTC. Encoded protein: CASSTTEIEGSYHEQYF.